This TCR beta chain was sequenced in a study of blood T cell repertoires in COVID-19. Study-wide background: Whether acute or convalescent, the COVID-19 samples came from the United States, Italy and Spain.

Germline V lookup: CDR1 LNHDA, CDR2 SQIVND (reference sequence). The length of the CDR3 is 14 residues. V gave up 7 bases and J gave up 5 bases; unmatched junction bases: 9. This clone was seen more than once but under ten times. The authors' processing: For nucleated cells, counts were estimated from reference gene primer amplification. Assay used: immunoSEQ multiplex PCR; TCRdb lists only in-frame clones, some missing. The DNA gave D and trimming, while V, J and clone size come from that table. The sample lists tens of thousands of clones, about 77% occurring once. The source material was peripheral blood. The source is a human donor in a cohort sampled during active COVID-19. The chain combines TRBV19 with TRBJ2-7; 9 nucleotides agree with TRBD2. The CDR3 DNA reads as TGTGCCAGTATGGGCGGGAGGGCCCTCGACGAGCAGTACTTC. Translated, it gives CASMGGRALDEQYF.